These 25 T cell receptor beta chains came from one sample sequenced in a study of blood T cell repertoires in COVID-19. Generated by immunoSEQ multiplex PCR, the TCRdb table keeps only in-frame clones and is missing some. The repertoire has roughly 350,000 clones, around 87% of them found once; the top ten carry 10%. Sequenced sample: peripheral blood. These receptors came from a woman aged 25 to 39 with COVID-19, enrolled during active disease.

This clone occurred many times. The chain has TRBV30 and TRBJ2-1; 7 bases fit TRBD2. V lost 2 bases and J lost 7; bases outside the gene matches: 20. The CDR3 totals 18 residues. Per germline, CDR1 GTSNPN and CDR2 SVGIG (reference sequence). The CDR3 loop reads CAWSPHPRLAEYTNEQFF. The CDR3 coding sequence is TGTGCCTGGAGTCCTCACCCCCGTCTAGCGGAATATACAAATGAGCAGTTCTTC.

The chain joins TRBV6-4 to TRBJ1-5; D not resolved. V lost 7 bases and J 4 bases, leaving 5 bases between the germline ends. Germline V CDR1 and CDR2: MRHNA, SNTAGT. This CDR3 has 11 amino acids. CDR3 in DNA: TGTGCCAGCAAGAGGAATCAGCCCCAGCATTTT. This gives the protein CASKRNQPQHF.

The rearrangement links TRBV27 to TRBJ1-4; D is unresolved. Trimming pared 3 bases from V and 0 bases from J, leaving 14 bases between. The CDR3 runs to 17 residues. Germline CDR1 reads MNHEY; CDR2 reads SMNVEV (reference sequence). This chain's CDR3 is CASSLTSPTATNEKLFF. The CDR3, as DNA: TGTGCCAGCAGTTTGACGAGCCCGACTGCAACTAATGAAAAACTGTTTTTT.

This clone has more than one count but fewer than ten. V usage is TRBV5-6 and J usage is TRBJ2-5, with TRBD2 matching over 11 bases. V lost 4 bases, J lost 4 bases, and 3 bases stayed unmatched. Germline loops: CDR1 SGHDT, CDR2 YYEEEE. This CDR3 is built from 14 residues. The CDR3 nucleotides read TGTGCCAGCAGCCTCCTAGCGGGAGGAGAGACCCAGTACTTC. This encodes CASSLLAGGETQYF. Together with reference TRBV5-6 and TRBJ2-5, the CDR3 gives the full variable domain: DAGVTQSPTHLIKTRGQQVTLRCSPKSGHDTVSWYQQALGQGPQFIFQYYEEEERQRGNFPDRFSGHQFPNYSSELNVNALLLGDSALYLCASSLLAGGETQYFGPGTRLLVL.

The count of this clone is one. V and J are TRBV7-2 and TRBJ2-5; the D is unclear. The CDR3 spans 14 residues. The V end lost 5 bases, the J end lost 5 bases, and 15 bases lay between the germline ends. Per germline, CDR1 SGHTA and CDR2 FQGNSA. The DNA of the CDR3 is TGTGCCAGCAGCCCTCTCGACAAACGGGAGACCCAGTACTTC. This sequence encodes CASSPLDKRETQYF.

This chain links TRBV6-5 with TRBJ1-2, with D unresolved. The germline V gene encodes CDR1 MNHEY and CDR2 SVGAGI. The CDR3 is made up of 13 amino acids. V was trimmed by 5 bases and J by 8 bases, leaving 15 bases between them. The CDR3 region has the DNA TGTGCCAGCAGTCCCACGCGGGGTAACGGCTACACCTTC. This translates into CASSPTRGNGYTF.

This chain joins TRBV29-1 and TRBJ2-7; 7 bases are shared with TRBD2. The V and J ends lost 3 bases and 0 bases, in that order; junction bases with no gene match: 2. This CDR3 has 13 amino acids. CDR1 is SQVTM, CDR2 ANQGSEA, per germline. CDR3 sequence reads: CSVDGGGSYEQYF. The CDR3 DNA reads as TGCAGCGTTGACGGCGGGGGCTCCTACGAGCAGTACTTC.

The genes are TRBV7-2 and TRBJ2-3, with D tentatively TRBD2 (5 bases). Trimming took 4 bases from V and 6 from J, leaving 8 bases between them. This CDR3 has 12 amino acids. Germline-derived CDR1 and CDR2 are SGHTA and FQGNSA. CDR3: CASSSTGDTQYF. CDR3 sequence (DNA): TGTGCCAGCAGCTCGACGGGGGATACGCAGTATTTT.

J is TRBJ2-7 and V is TRBV6-5; 10 bases align to TRBD1. The CDR3 length is 14 residues. The germline V gene has CDR1 MNHEY and CDR2 SVGAGI. The ends lost 6 bases at V and 4 bases at J; junction bases unmatched: 6. The CDR3 sequence is CASRLRQGAYEQYF. CDR3 coding DNA: TGTGCCAGCAGATTGAGACAGGGGGCTTACGAGCAGTACTTC.

The rearrangement uses TRBV5-6 and TRBJ1-5; D gene ambiguous. Germline CDR1 and CDR2: SGHDT and YYEEEE. This CDR3 contains 14 residues. V gave up 2 bases and J gave up 5 bases, with 11 bases separating them. CDR3 sequence: CASSLGGIDQPQHF. The CDR3 DNA is TGTGCCAGCAGCTTAGGAGGGATTGATCAGCCCCAGCATTTT.

The V gene is TRBV7-3, the J gene TRBJ2-3; 10 nucleotides match TRBD2. The CDR3 has 15 amino acids. Losses at the gene ends were 4 bases for V and 3 bases for J; bases not matched to a gene: 4. The germline gives CDR1 SGHTA, CDR2 FQGTGA. The CDR3, as DNA: TGTGCCAGCAGCTCCCTAGCGGGAGAGACAGATACGCAGTATTTT. Translated: CASSSLAGETDTQYF.

The CDR3 sequence is CASSPPTAAGELFF. The CDR3 nucleotides are TGTGCCAGCAGCCCGCCGACTGCCGCCGGGGAGCTGTTTTTT. The chain links TRBV3-1 (or the pseudogene TRBV3-2) to TRBJ2-2; D ambiguous. Trimming took 4 bases from V and 6 from J, leaving 12 bases between them. There are 14 residues in the CDR3. Per germline, CDR1 LGHDT and CDR2 YNNKEL (reference sequence).

The genes are TRBV10-3 and TRBJ2-7; a weak D match, TRBD1 (5 bases). Germline V gene sequence: CDR1 ENHRY, CDR2 SYGVKD. This CDR3 has 13 residues. The V end lost 7 bases, the J end lost 0 bases, and 10 bases lay between the germline ends. The CDR3: CAIKKDTSYEQYF. The CDR3 DNA sequence: TGTGCCATCAAAAAGGACACCTCCTACGAGCAGTACTTC.

This CDR3 is CASSLIGGPEKLFF. The CDR3 region has the DNA TGTGCCAGCAGCTTAATCGGGGGTCCGGAAAAACTGTTTTTT. The chain has TRBV7-2 and TRBJ1-4; D may be TRBD1 (5 bases). Germline-derived CDR1 and CDR2 are SGHTA and FQGNSA. The CDR3 is 14 residues long. V was cut by 2 bases and J by 8 bases, with 12 bases left in between.

The CDR3 bases are TGCGCCAGCAGCCAACAACGTTTAGTTGAAGAGACCCAGTACTTC. Its protein is CASSQQRLVEETQYF. The chain joins TRBV4-3 to TRBJ2-5; the D is unclear. Trimming took off 2 bases at V and 3 bases at J, with 13 bases between the two ends. The CDR3 has 15 residues. Germline CDR1 reads LGHNA; CDR2 reads YSLEER.

The sample holds one count of this clone. The rearrangement links TRBV5-1 to TRBJ2-3; 10 positions agree with TRBD1. Germline trimming cut 4 bases from V and 7 bases from J; bases unmatched to any gene: 6. The CDR3 is 14 amino acids. Germline V gene sequence: CDR1 SGHRS, CDR2 YFSETQ. CDR3 nucleotides: TGCGCCAGCAGCACGACAGGGGGCCGCCATACGCAGTATTTT. Translation gives CASSTTGGRHTQYF. The entire variable domain, with the rest obtained from reference TRBV5-1 and TRBJ2-3, is as follows: KAGVTQTPRYLIKTRGQQVTLSCSPISGHRSVSWYQQTPGQGLQFLFEYFSETQRNKGNFPGRFSGRQFSNSRSEMNVSTLELGDSALYLCASSTTGGRHTQYFGPGTRLTVL.

This chain links TRBV9 with TRBJ2-2; perhaps TRBD2 as D (6 bases). The germline V and J ends were trimmed by 1 base and 1 base, with 8 bases remaining between them. The CDR3 is 15 amino acids. Germline CDR1 is SGDLS and CDR2 is YYNGEE. This CDR3 is CASSVYSGNTGELFF. CDR3 DNA: TGTGCCAGCAGCGTATATAGCGGGAACACCGGGGAGCTGTTTTTT.

This clone has a handful of counts. The genes are TRBV5-1 and TRBJ2-1, with 7 bases matching TRBD2. The ends lost 4 bases at V and 7 bases at J; junction bases unmatched: 14. The CDR3 is made up of 16 amino acids. Germline CDR1 reads SGHRS; CDR2 reads YFSETQ. The CDR3 DNA reads as TGCGCCAGCAGCCCGGAGGCTAGCGGTCTGGGGAATGAGCAGTTCTTC. Residues: CASSPEASGLGNEQFF.

This rearrangement joins TRBV30 to TRBJ2-5; TRBD1 agrees at 7 bases. The CDR3 runs to 13 residues. Trimming removed 2 bases from V and 5 bases from J; junction bases left unmatched: 5. Per the germline V gene, CDR1 is GTSNPN and CDR2 is SVGIG (reference sequence). The CDR3 sequence: CAWSQGEWETQYF. CDR3 bases: TGTGCCTGGAGTCAGGGGGAGTGGGAGACCCAGTACTTC. Variable domain in full (rest from reference TRBV30 and TRBJ2-5): SQTIHQWPATLVQPVGSPLSLECTVEGTSNPNLYWYRQAAGRGLQLLFYSVGIGQISSEVPQNLSASRPQDRQFILSSKKLLLSDSGFYLCAWSQGEWETQYFGPGTRLLVL.

This clone has just one count. This chain connects TRBV7-2 to TRBJ2-3, with 11 bases identical to TRBD2. J gave up 9 bases and V 0 bases, and 5 bases lay outside the gene matches. Per germline, CDR1 SGHTA and CDR2 FQGNSA. This CDR3 contains 15 residues. The CDR3 loop is CASSLAKLAGDTQYF. CDR3 sequence (DNA): TGTGCCAGCAGCTTAGCGAAACTAGCGGGAGACACGCAGTATTTT.

CDR3 in amino acids: CASSLIGQGRSPLHF. The CDR3 DNA reads as TGTGCCAGCAGTTTAATAGGACAGGGCAGATCACCCCTCCACTTT. The chain carries TRBV28 and TRBJ1-6, with TRBD1 matching over 8 bases. The CDR3 totals 15 residues. Germline trimming cut 2 bases from V and 10 bases from J; bases unmatched to any gene: 7. CDR1 is MDHEN and CDR2 is SYDVKM in the germline V gene.

The chain carries TRBV6-6 and TRBJ1-1, with a possible D match to TRBD1 (5 bases). The V gene lost 7 bases and the J gene lost 0 bases, with 18 bases spanning the gap. This CDR3 is built from 16 residues. From germline, CDR1 is MNHNY and CDR2 SVGAGI (reference sequence). The CDR3 is CASTDRALSLNTEAFF. In DNA form, the CDR3 reads TGTGCCAGCACTGACAGAGCATTATCCTTGAACACTGAAGCTTTCTTT.

V is TRBV6-5 and J is TRBJ2-3, with a possible D match to TRBD1 (5 bases). This CDR3 has 16 amino acids. V lost 4 bases and J 1 base, leaving 15 bases between the germline ends. Germline lookup yields CDR1 MNHEY and CDR2 SVGAGI. DNA of the CDR3: TGTGCCAGCAGTTTCCCCGAGGTGACAGGCACAGATACGCAGTATTTT. Its protein product is CASSFPEVTGTDTQYF.

This clone has more than one count but fewer than ten. The chain couples TRBV19 to TRBJ2-7; the match to TRBD2 covers 13 bases. The CDR3 sequence is 16 residues long. The J segment lost 4 bases and the V segment lost 5 bases, leaving 8 bases of the junction unmatched. Germline assignment: CDR1 LNHDA and CDR2 SQIVND (reference sequence). CDR3 coding DNA: TGTGCCAGTAGTCCCACGGGGACTAGCGGGATTTACGAGCAGTACTTC. This translates into CASSPTGTSGIYEQYF. The complete variable domain, with remaining parts taken from reference TRBV19 and TRBJ2-7, reads DGGITQSPKYLFRKEGQNVTLSCEQNLNHDAMYWYRQDPGQGLRLIYYSQIVNDFQKGDIAEGYSVSREKKESFPLTVTSAQKNPTAFYLCASSPTGTSGIYEQYFGPGTRLTVT.

The J gene is TRBJ1-1, the V gene TRBV27, with a tentative D call TRBD1 (5 bases). The V end was cut by 2 bases, the J end by 1 base, with 14 bases between. The CDR3 runs 16 residues. Germline CDR1 reads MNHEY; CDR2 reads SMNVEV (reference sequence). The CDR3 DNA reads as TGTGCCAGCAGTTTAAGGGCAGGGACTCAGAACACTGAAGCTTTCTTT. Protein product: CASSLRAGTQNTEAFF.